One and the same sample provided the 32 T cell receptor beta chains below, sequenced in a study of blood T cell repertoires in COVID-19. The data were produced by immunoSEQ multiplex PCR, yet TCRdb's version contains in-frame clones alone and is incomplete. The sample carries about 140,000 clones, 85% to 90% recorded once. The sequencing sample was made of peripheral blood. The receptors here all came from a human donor in a cohort sampled during active COVID-19.

The chain uses TRBV5-1 and TRBJ1-4, with 7 bases fitting TRBD1. The length of the CDR3 is 15 residues. CDR1 is SGHRS, CDR2 YFSETQ, per germline. V lost 4 bases, J lost 8 bases, and 11 bases stayed unmatched. CDR3 nucleotides: TGCGCCAGCAGCAGGGACAGCCCCAACCTAGAAAAACTGTTTTTT. Encoded protein: CASSRDSPNLEKLFF.

CDR3 DNA sequence: TGTGCCAGCAGCTTAGCCTGGCAGGGGGGGAACACTGAAGCTTTCTTT. Protein product: CASSLAWQGGNTEAFF. The V gene is TRBV11-2, the J gene TRBJ1-1; 7 bases are shared with TRBD1. The trim removed 1 base at V and 1 base at J, leaving 6 bases unmatched. Germline loops: CDR1 SGHAT, CDR2 FQNNGV. The CDR3 runs to 16 residues.

The sample holds one count of this clone. The rearrangement joins TRBV5-8 to TRBJ2-7; TRBD1 matches at 7 bases. The J segment lost 2 bases and the V segment lost 2 bases, leaving 7 bases of the junction unmatched. Germline loops: CDR1 SGHTS, CDR2 YDEGEE. The CDR3 runs to 15 residues. In nucleotides, the CDR3 is TGTGCCAGCAGCTTCGACAGGGAACCTACCTACGAGCAGTACTTC. As protein: CASSFDREPTYEQYF.

This chain uses TRBV25-1 with TRBJ2-6; no definite D call. Germline lookup yields CDR1 MGHDK and CDR2 SYGVNS. The ends were cut back, 1 base at V and 0 bases at J, with 4 bases in the middle. The CDR3 sequence is 15 residues long. In DNA form, the CDR3 reads TGTGCCAGCAGTGAATCTGTCTCTGGGGCCAACGTCCTGACTTTC. As protein: CASSESVSGANVLTF. Complete variable domain (other parts from reference TRBV25-1 and TRBJ2-6): EADIYQTPRYLVIGTGKKITLECSQTMGHDKMYWYQQDPGMELHLIHYSYGVNSTEKGDLSSESTVSRIRTEHFPLTLESARPSHTSQYLCASSESVSGANVLTFGAGSRLTVL.

The rearrangement uses TRBV7-9 and TRBJ2-4; D perhaps matches TRBD2 (7 bases). Germline loops: CDR1 SEHNR, CDR2 FQNEAQ (reference sequence). V was trimmed by 5 bases and J by 3 bases, leaving 20 bases between them. There are 17 residues in the CDR3. CDR3 in amino acids: CASSTGVQGGGKNIQYF. CDR3 coding DNA: TGTGCCAGCAGCACAGGAGTGCAGGGAGGGGGCAAAAACATTCAGTACTTC.

The rearrangement joins TRBV28 to TRBJ2-5; TRBD2 agrees at 8 bases. The CDR3 contains 14 residues. V was pared by 4 bases and J by 5 bases, with 6 bases of the junction left unmatched. Germline assignment: CDR1 MDHEN and CDR2 SYDVKM. This chain's CDR3 is CASSSSGRTETQYF. CDR3 DNA sequence: TGTGCCAGCAGTTCAAGCGGGAGAACGGAGACCCAGTACTTC.

This clone was observed a few times. The V gene is TRBV2, the J gene TRBJ2-1; 10 bases map to TRBD1. The V segment lost 1 base and the J segment 8 bases; nucleotides outside the gene matches: 5. The CDR3 extends over 15 amino acids. The V gene's germline CDR1 is SNHLY and CDR2 FYNNEI. CDR3 loop: CASSEGTGGFDEQFF. CDR3 DNA sequence: TGTGCCAGCAGTGAAGGGACAGGGGGTTTTGATGAGCAGTTCTTC.

The chain combines TRBV28 with TRBJ1-1; the match to TRBD1 covers 7 bases. Germline CDR1 MDHEN, CDR2 SYDVKM. V shed 2 bases and J 12 bases; nucleotides not matched to a gene: 9. This CDR3 is 13 amino acids long. The CDR3 loop reads CASSLDRVDTTFF. For the CDR3, the DNA is TGTGCCAGCAGTTTAGACAGGGTCGATACGACTTTCTTT.

This chain uses TRBV2 with TRBJ2-2; 7 bases align to TRBD1. The CDR3 is 13 residues long. The V and J ends lost 10 bases and 1 base, in that order; junction bases with no gene match: 3. Germline values: CDR1 SNHLY, CDR2 FYNNEI. CDR3 amino acids: CAIRTGNTGELFF. The DNA of the CDR3 is TGTGCCATTCGGACAGGGAACACCGGGGAGCTGTTTTTT.

This clone came up a few times. The chain links TRBV27 to TRBJ1-2; 7 nucleotides match TRBD1. Germline lookup yields CDR1 MNHEY and CDR2 SMNVEV (reference sequence). The CDR3 loop spans 13 amino acids. Unmatched junction bases numbered 6, after V lost 4 bases and J lost 7 bases. The CDR3 region has the DNA TGTGCCAGCAGTTCCGACAGGGCAGCTGGCTACACCTTC. Its protein is CASSSDRAAGYTF.

J is TRBJ2-1 and V is TRBV30; 9 bases are a match to TRBD2. The germline V gene has CDR1 GTSNPN and CDR2 SVGIG (reference sequence). The CDR3 is 16 residues long. V shed 2 bases and J 4 bases; nucleotides not matched to a gene: 9. For the CDR3, the DNA is TGTGCCTGGAGTTATCCCGATACTAGCGGGTACAATGAGCAGTTCTTC. Amino acids: CAWSYPDTSGYNEQFF.

The chain has TRBV11-2 and TRBJ2-5, with 8 bases identical to TRBD2. Germline V gene lookup returns CDR1 SGHAT and CDR2 FQNNGV. Trimming cost V 5 bases and J 4 bases; bases outside gene matches: 6. The CDR3 runs 14 residues. This chain's CDR3 is CASSTREGGETQYF. CDR3 DNA sequence: TGTGCCAGCAGCACCCGGGAGGGCGGAGAGACCCAGTACTTC.

The rearrangement uses TRBV7-7 and TRBJ2-2; 7 bases fit TRBD2. V gave up 6 bases and J gave up 2 bases; unmatched junction bases: 6. CDR1 and CDR2 from the germline V gene are SSHAT and FNYEAQ (reference sequence). The CDR3 consists of 15 residues. The CDR3 DNA is TGTGCCAGCAGTCCGACTAGCCCCAACACCGGGGAGCTGTTTTTT. Residues: CASSPTSPNTGELFF.

The chain employs TRBV6-1 and TRBJ1-2, with D hard to call. Germline-derived CDR1 and CDR2 are MNHNS and SASEGT. This CDR3 is 16 amino acids long. The V and J ends lost 2 bases and 4 bases respectively, with 17 bases between them. The CDR3 DNA is TGTGCCAGCAGTGAACTCGGGGTTCGGCGGGGCTATGGCTACACCTTC. The encoded protein is CASSELGVRRGYGYTF.

This chain connects TRBV6-5 to TRBJ2-3; D unclear. V was trimmed by 8 bases and J by 2 bases, leaving 11 bases between them. The CDR3 totals 13 residues. Germline CDR1 and CDR2: MNHEY and SVGAGI. The CDR3 region is CASSTGDTDTQYF. The DNA for the CDR3 is TGTGCCAGCTCGACTGGAGACACAGATACGCAGTATTTT.

J is TRBJ2-3 and V is TRBV5-6; TRBD1 is a possible D gene (6 bases). The CDR3 runs 16 residues. The V end lost 3 bases, the J end lost 1 base, and 15 bases lay between the germline ends. Germline CDR1 is SGHDT and CDR2 is YYEEEE. This CDR3 is CASSSDQGPRTDTQYF. In DNA form, the CDR3 reads TGTGCCAGCAGCTCGGACCAGGGGCCCCGCACAGATACGCAGTATTTT.

This chain uses TRBV3-1 (or the pseudogene TRBV3-2) with TRBJ2-7; 7 positions agree with TRBD2. This CDR3 region has 15 residues. Trimming took 1 base from V and 7 from J; bases not matched to a gene: 10. Germline CDR1 reads LGHDT; CDR2 reads YNNKEL (reference sequence). The CDR3 bases are TGTGCCAGCAGCCAAGTTTTTGCGGGGGTTAGGGAGCAGTACTTC. Translation: CASSQVFAGVREQYF.

This clone occurred once. This chain links TRBV27 with TRBJ1-5; no clear D gene. CDR1 and CDR2 from the germline V gene are MNHEY and SMNVEV (reference sequence). Trimming took off 2 bases at V and 5 bases at J, with 7 bases between the two ends. The CDR3 runs to 13 residues. The CDR3 here is CASSLGSYQPQHF. For the CDR3, the DNA is TGTGCCAGCAGTTTAGGGAGTTATCAGCCCCAGCATTTT.

J is TRBJ2-1 and V is TRBV28; D perhaps matches TRBD2 (6 bases). V was cut by 2 bases and J by 0 bases, with 8 bases left in between. The CDR3 consists of 15 residues. CDR1 is MDHEN and CDR2 is SYDVKM in the germline V gene. CDR3 in DNA: TGTGCCAGCAGTTTACCCGGGGGCTCCTACAATGAGCAGTTCTTC. This codes for CASSLPGGSYNEQFF.

J is TRBJ2-2 and V is TRBV27; 8 positions agree with TRBD1. With 5 bases clipped from V and 4 bases from J, the junction kept 15 bases outside the gene matches. The V gene's germline CDR1 is MNHEY and CDR2 SMNVEV (reference sequence). The CDR3 consists of 18 residues. The DNA of the CDR3 is TGTGCCAGCAGTATACAGGGGGTCGATGCTAAGTCCACCGGGGAGCTGTTTTTT. This gives the protein CASSIQGVDAKSTGELFF.

CDR3 region: CASSQAGLAGWNEQFF. The CDR3 DNA sequence: TGCGCCAGCAGCCAAGCCGGACTAGCGGGATGGAATGAGCAGTTCTTC. The genes are TRBV4-1 and TRBJ2-1; 12 nucleotides line up with TRBD2. The CDR3 has 16 residues. CDR1 is MGHRA, CDR2 YSYEKL, per germline. Trimming took 1 base from V and 7 from J; bases not matched to a gene: 5.

The chain combines TRBV3-1 (or the pseudogene TRBV3-2) with TRBJ2-1; D not resolved. The germline V and J ends were trimmed by 4 bases and 6 bases, with 7 bases remaining between them. Looked up from germline, CDR1 is LGHDT and CDR2 is YNNKEL (reference sequence). This CDR3 has 12 residues. CDR3 coding DNA: TGTGCCAGCAGCCCGTTATCCAATGAGCAGTTCTTC. This sequence encodes CASSPLSNEQFF.

The V and J genes are TRBV28 and TRBJ1-1; tentatively, D is TRBD1 (6 bases). CDR1 MDHEN and CDR2 SYDVKM come from the germline V gene. The CDR3 runs to 15 residues. V was pared by 7 bases and J by 1 base, with 16 bases between. CDR3 bases: TGTGCCAGCACCTTTAGGGGGACACCGAACACTGAAGCTTTCTTT. Amino acids: CASTFRGTPNTEAFF. Full variable domain (missing parts from reference TRBV28 and TRBJ1-1): DVKVTQSSRYLVKRTGEKVFLECVQDMDHENMFWYRQDPGLGLRLIYFSYDVKMKEKGDIPEGYSVSREKKERFSLILESASTNQTSMYLCASTFRGTPNTEAFFGQGTRLTVV.

The rearrangement links TRBV7-8 to TRBJ2-5, with 8 bases that match TRBD2. Germline V gene data show CDR1 as SGHVS and CDR2 as FQNEAQ. CDR3 size: 16 residues. V gave up 5 bases and J gave up 1 base; unmatched junction bases: 9. CDR3 in DNA: TGTGCCAGCAGCCCGGACCGGACTAGCCTCCAAGAGACCCAGTACTTC. It codes for CASSPDRTSLQETQYF.

This sequence joins TRBV7-2 and TRBJ1-1, with a possible D match to TRBD1 (5 bases). CDR1 and CDR2 from the germline V gene are SGHTA and FQGNSA. CDR3 length: 15 residues. Trimming removed 5 bases from V and 2 bases from J, with 15 bases in between. CDR3 in amino acids: CASSPGGAQNTEAFF. In nucleotides, the CDR3 is TGTGCCAGCAGCCCGGGGGGAGCCCAAAACACTGAAGCTTTCTTT.

V gene TRBV5-3 combines with J gene TRBJ2-5; TRBD2 matches at 7 bases. Being an ORF, TRBV5-3 has a function that is uncertain. Germline trimming cut 3 bases from V and 3 bases from J; bases unmatched to any gene: 14. This CDR3 region has 17 residues. The CDR3 here is CARSYHNLLAEKETQYF. In nucleotides, the CDR3 is TGTGCCAGAAGCTACCACAACCTTCTAGCGGAAAAAGAGACCCAGTACTTC.

This clone was detected a few times. The chain employs TRBV4-1 and TRBJ1-2; 11 bases match TRBD1. V dropped 0 bases and J dropped 8; count of bases not matched to a gene: 8. The CDR3 runs to 16 residues. Per the germline V gene, CDR1 is MGHRA and CDR2 is YSYEKL. The CDR3 coding sequence is TGCGCCAGCAGCCAAGATTCGGGACAGGGGGGAATAGGCTACACCTTC. Translating gives CASSQDSGQGGIGYTF.

The rearrangement joins TRBV11-1 to TRBJ2-2, with a weak D call TRBD1 (6 bases). The CDR3 loop spans 15 amino acids. Trimming left V 7 bases short and J 6 bases short, with 18 bases between. Germline V gives CDR1 SGHAT, CDR2 FQDESV (reference sequence). The CDR3 DNA reads TGTGCCAGCACCGTCGGGACAAGAGCGCCCGGGGAGCTGTTTTTT. Encoded protein: CASTVGTRAPGELFF. The full variable domain, in which reference TRBV11-1 and TRBJ2-2 provide the parts outside the CDR3, is EAEVAQSPRYKITEKSQAVAFWCDPISGHATLYWYRQILGQGPELLVQFQDESVVDDSQLPKDRFSAERLKGVDSTLKIQPAELGDSAMYLCASTVGTRAPGELFFGEGSRLTVL.

This sequence joins TRBV10-2 and TRBJ2-2; 8 bases align to TRBD2. Germline V gene sequence: CDR1 WSHSY, CDR2 SAAADI. V lost 7 bases and J lost 3; bases outside the gene matches: 10. CDR3 length: 16 amino acids. The CDR3 region is CASKTGGGPYTGELFF. CDR3 DNA sequence: TGCGCCAGCAAAACAGGCGGGGGGCCGTACACCGGGGAGCTGTTTTTT.

The CDR3 coding sequence is TGTGCCAGCACTACAACGGACAGGCTAGGCAACTATGGCTACACCTTC. The encoded protein is CASTTTDRLGNYGYTF. V gene TRBV7-9 combines with J gene TRBJ1-2, with 7 positions matching TRBD1. V gave up 7 bases and J gave up 2 bases; unmatched junction bases: 13. Germline CDR1 SEHNR, CDR2 FQNEAQ (reference sequence). The length of the CDR3 is 16 residues.

This clone was counted a single time. This chain links TRBV6-5 with TRBJ1-6; 8 nucleotides match TRBD1. The CDR3 runs 13 residues. CDR1 and CDR2 from the germline V gene are MNHEY and SVGAGI. J was trimmed by 5 bases and V by 8 bases; bases with no gene match: 2. This CDR3 is CASYRGNNSPLHF. CDR3 coding DNA: TGTGCCAGCTACAGGGGGAATAATTCACCCCTCCACTTT.

The V and J genes are TRBV5-8 and TRBJ1-2; D is unresolved. The V gene lost 0 bases and the J gene lost 8 bases, with 11 bases spanning the gap. Germline lookup yields CDR1 SGHTS and CDR2 YDEGEE. CDR3 length: 13 amino acids. The CDR3 reads CASSLGPSSGYTF. The CDR3, as DNA: TGTGCCAGCAGCTTGGGGCCATCGTCCGGCTACACCTTC.